What follows are 30 T cell receptor beta chains derived from one specimen sequenced in a study of cytomegalovirus exposure and HLA in healthy donors. This PCR relied on a set of 60 Vbeta primers and 13 Jbeta primers. The data were produced by immunoSEQ multiplex PCR, yet TCRdb's version contains in-frame clones alone and is incomplete. This table holds some 20,000 clones, less than 85% found once. The sequenced sample consisted of PBMCs. These TCRs come from a human donor in good health.

The chain's CDR3 is CASSPDRFHNQPQHF. CDR3 nucleotide sequence: TGTGCCAGCTCACCTGACAGGTTCCACAATCAGCCCCAGCATTTT. The rearrangement links TRBV18 to TRBJ1-5; tentatively, D is TRBD1 (6 bases). Germline V CDR1 and CDR2: KGHSH, LQKENI. V was clipped by 3 bases and J by 3 bases, with 12 bases between them. The CDR3 extends over 15 amino acids.

The chain joins TRBV7-9 to TRBJ1-2; D is ambiguous. Trimming removed 5 bases at V and 4 bases at J, with 11 bases between. The CDR3 has 13 amino acids. Per germline, CDR1 SEHNR and CDR2 FQNEAQ (reference sequence). The DNA of the CDR3 is TGTGCCAGCAGCCCTCGGGATGTCTATGGCTACACCTTC. Translated: CASSPRDVYGYTF.

The genes are TRBV12-5 and TRBJ1-6; D is unresolved. The CDR3 consists of 16 residues. Trimming removed 6 bases from V and 6 bases from J, with 18 bases in between. Germline CDR1 is LGHNT and CDR2 is FRNRAP. The CDR3 sequence is CASGQIPVRGNSPLHF. DNA of the CDR3: TGTGCTAGTGGCCAGATCCCAGTACGTGGTAATTCACCCCTCCACTTT.

This sequence joins TRBV2 and TRBJ2-7, with a tentative D call TRBD1 (6 bases). CDR1 and CDR2 (germline): SNHLY, FYNNEI. This CDR3 is built from 12 residues. Trimming shortened V by 11 bases and J by 3 bases, and 14 bases separated the two germline ends. The CDR3 spells CAVQGNGYEQYF. The CDR3 DNA sequence: TGTGCCGTACAGGGTAACGGCTACGAGCAGTACTTC.

The chain carries TRBV27 and TRBJ2-1, with a weak D call TRBD2 (6 bases). Germline loops: CDR1 MNHEY, CDR2 SMNVEV (reference sequence). The ends were cut back, 5 bases at V and 9 bases at J, with 20 bases in the middle. The CDR3 covers 15 residues. CDR3 DNA sequence: TGTGCCAGCAGTCCCCTTCAGGAGGGCCTCTCTGAGCAGTTCTTC. Translation gives CASSPLQEGLSEQFF.

The chain couples TRBV2 to TRBJ2-7; D may be TRBD2 (6 bases). Germline V gene data show CDR1 as SNHLY and CDR2 as FYNNEI. CDR3 size: 12 residues. The V and J ends lost 7 bases and 6 bases respectively, with 13 bases between them. DNA for the CDR3: TGTGCCAGCACTGGACTGGGGGGCGAGCAGTACTTC. This sequence encodes CASTGLGGEQYF.

CDR3 loop: CAWSAGTYATNEKLFF. The CDR3 DNA reads TGTGCCTGGAGCGCCGGGACATATGCAACTAATGAAAAACTGTTTTTT. The V gene is TRBV30, the J gene TRBJ1-4; weak D call: TRBD1 (6 bases). Trimming shortened V by 3 bases and J by 0 bases, and 14 bases separated the two germline ends. Per the germline V gene, CDR1 is GTSNPN and CDR2 is SVGIG (reference sequence). The CDR3 loop spans 16 amino acids.

V and J are TRBV30 and TRBJ2-7; a weak D match, TRBD1 (6 bases). Germline loops: CDR1 GTSNPN, CDR2 SVGIG (reference sequence). This CDR3 region has 15 residues. V was trimmed by 3 bases and J by 1 base, leaving 16 bases between them. CDR3 nucleotides: TGTGCCTGGAGGTTAAGAGGACAGACGTCCTACGAGCAGTACTTC. This codes for CAWRLRGQTSYEQYF.

This rearrangement joins TRBV6-6 to TRBJ1-4; the D is unclear. This CDR3 spans 13 amino acids. Germline V gives CDR1 MNHNY, CDR2 SVGAGI (reference sequence). V lost 5 bases and J lost 6, with 10 bases in between. The CDR3 sequence: CASSRVGYEKLFF. For the CDR3, the DNA is TGTGCCAGCAGTCGGGTAGGATATGAAAAACTGTTTTTT.

This clone was detected only a few times. The CDR3 DNA reads TGTGCCTGGAGTGTTGGCGGAGCCGGGTCACCCCTCCACTTT. Translating it yields CAWSVGGAGSPLHF. The V call is TRBV30, the J call TRBJ1-6; D not resolved. The CDR3 spans 14 residues. Trimming took off 0 bases at V and 10 bases at J, with 13 bases between the two ends. Germline CDR1 is GTSNPN and CDR2 is SVGIG (reference sequence).

The chain links TRBV27 to TRBJ2-2; the D gene is possibly TRBD2 (6 bases). This CDR3 comprises 14 residues. The V gene lost 3 bases and the J gene lost 4 bases, with 9 bases spanning the gap. Germline CDR1 MNHEY, CDR2 SMNVEV (reference sequence). CDR3 protein: CASSFRESTGELFF. CDR3 nucleotide sequence: TGTGCCAGCAGTTTCCGGGAGAGCACCGGGGAGCTGTTTTTT.

The chain combines TRBV6-1 with TRBJ2-3; 12 bases fit TRBD2. This CDR3 region has 15 residues. Germline V CDR1 and CDR2: MNHNS, SASEGT. V gave up 2 bases and J gave up 4 bases; unmatched junction bases: 1. The CDR3 loop reads CASSELAGGPDTQYF. CDR3 DNA: TGTGCCAGCAGTGAACTAGCGGGAGGGCCAGATACGCAGTATTTT.

The chain combines TRBV5-1 with TRBJ1-2; TRBD1 aligns across 8 bases. V lost 4 bases to trimming and J lost 0 bases; unmatched junction nucleotides: 5. Germline values: CDR1 SGHRS, CDR2 YFSETQ. The CDR3 has 15 residues. In nucleotides, the CDR3 is TGCGCCAGCAGCCGTACAGGGGGGACTAACTATGGCTACACCTTC. Protein: CASSRTGGTNYGYTF.

The V and J genes are TRBV4-3 and TRBJ1-5; 9 nucleotides align to TRBD1. CDR3 length equals 16 residues. Germline CDR1 reads LGHNA; CDR2 reads YSLEER. Trimming removed 0 bases from V and 7 bases from J; junction bases left unmatched: 7. As DNA, the CDR3 is TGCGCCAGCAGCCAAGATTTGGGACAGGGTTGGCAGCCCCAGCATTTT. Translation: CASSQDLGQGWQPQHF.

This clone was seen a handful of times. This sequence joins TRBV5-4 and TRBJ2-3; no clear D gene. Germline CDR1 and CDR2: SGHNT and YYREEE (reference sequence). V lost 0 bases, J lost 4 bases, and 9 bases lay in between. The CDR3 runs to 14 residues. The DNA of the CDR3 is TGTGCCAGCAGCTTGGATTTGGGCGCAGATACGCAGTATTTT. Translating gives CASSLDLGADTQYF.

This clone was detected only once. The chain recombines TRBV6-1 with TRBJ2-5; D unclear. The end of the DNA aligns better with TRBJ2-7, so the J call may be wrong. The CDR3 sequence is 14 residues long. Germline V gives CDR1 MNHNS, CDR2 SASEGT. The CDR3 is CASSEKPSRNEQYF. CDR3 nucleotide sequence: TGTGCCAGCAGTGAAAAGCCGTCTAGGAACGAGCAGTACTTC.

The CDR3 sequence is CASSAQTMGGQLRNTIYF. DNA of the CDR3: TGTGCCAGCAGTGCACAAACCATGGGCGGACAGCTGAGGAACACCATATATTTT. The chain recombines TRBV6-1 with TRBJ1-3, with a possible D match to TRBD1 (6 bases). The CDR3 is 18 residues long. Germline lookup yields CDR1 MNHNS and CDR2 SASEGT. Trimming took off 4 bases at V and 7 bases at J, with 26 bases between the two ends.

This chain links TRBV11-3 with TRBJ2-1; 10 bases agree with TRBD2. V lost 1 base to trimming and J lost 7 bases; unmatched junction nucleotides: 7. CDR1 is SGHNT and CDR2 is YENEEA in the germline V gene. The CDR3 has 16 residues. CDR3: CASSLGRAGGKNEQFF. The DNA for the CDR3 is TGTGCCAGCAGCTTAGGGCGAGCGGGAGGGAAAAATGAGCAGTTCTTC. Full variable domain (missing parts from reference TRBV11-3 and TRBJ2-1): EAGVVQSPRYKIIEKKQPVAFWCNPISGHNTLYWYLQNLGQGPELLIRYENEEAVDDSQLPKDRFSAERLKGVDSTLKIQPAELGDSAVYLCASSLGRAGGKNEQFFGPGTRLTVL.

This chain links TRBV2 with TRBJ1-1, with 7 bases lining up with TRBD1. This CDR3 spans 14 amino acids. Germline V lookup: CDR1 SNHLY, CDR2 FYNNEI. The ends lost 3 bases at V and 5 bases at J; junction bases unmatched: 6. For the CDR3, the DNA is TGTGCCAGCAGTGACCAGGGGGGAGAGACTGAAGCTTTCTTT. This codes for CASSDQGGETEAFF.

The V gene is TRBV5-6, the J gene TRBJ1-6; unclear D gene. V shed 4 bases and J shed 5 bases, with 7 bases lying between them. This CDR3 contains 13 residues. Germline V lookup: CDR1 SGHDT, CDR2 YYEEEE. CDR3 sequence reads: CASSLPDNSPLHF. The DNA for the CDR3 is TGTGCCAGCAGCCTCCCGGATAATTCACCCCTCCACTTT.

This clone occurred once. The J gene is TRBJ2-5, the V gene TRBV5-4, with 7 bases matching TRBD2. The J call could be wrong; TRBJ2-7 is a better fit for the DNA end. Germline CDR1 SGHNT, CDR2 YYREEE (reference sequence). This CDR3 spans 12 amino acids. The CDR3 protein is CASSPPGGEQYF. As DNA, the CDR3 is TGTGCCAGCAGCCCTCCGGGGGGCGAGCAGTACTTC.

V gene TRBV25-1 combines with J gene TRBJ2-1; a possible D gene is TRBD2 (5 bases). Trimming stripped 4 bases from V and 3 bases from J, with 13 bases between. CDR3 length equals 15 residues. Germline CDR1 reads MGHDK; CDR2 reads SYGVNS. The CDR3 DNA sequence: TGTGCCAGCAGTGGTCCGGGAACGATCTACAATGAGCAGTTCTTC. Its translation is CASSGPGTIYNEQFF. The full variable domain, its missing parts supplied by reference TRBV25-1 and TRBJ2-1, is EADIYQTPRYLVIGTGKKITLECSQTMGHDKMYWYQQDPGMELHLIHYSYGVNSTEKGDLSSESTVSRIRTEHFPLTLESARPSHTSQYLCASSGPGTIYNEQFFGPGTRLTVL.

The chain has TRBV4-2 and TRBJ1-2; D is unclear. From germline, CDR1 is LGHNA and CDR2 YNFKEQ. The CDR3 extends over 11 amino acids. The ends were cut back, 0 bases at V and 7 bases at J, with 3 bases in the middle. This CDR3 is CASSQDSGYTF. In DNA form, the CDR3 reads TGTGCCAGCAGCCAAGATAGTGGCTACACCTTC.

The chain couples TRBV7-9 to TRBJ2-7; D ambiguous. The CDR3 extends over 13 amino acids. From germline, CDR1 is SEHNR and CDR2 FQNEAQ (reference sequence). V was cut by 2 bases and J by 0 bases, with 5 bases left in between. The CDR3 sequence: CASSLNNSYEQYF. In DNA form, the CDR3 reads TGTGCCAGCAGCTTAAACAACTCCTACGAGCAGTACTTC. Full variable domain (remainder filled in from reference TRBV7-9 and TRBJ2-7): DTGVSQNPRHKITKRGQNVTFRCDPISEHNRLYWYRQTLGQGPEFLTYFQNEAQLEKSRLLSDRFSAERPKGSFSTLEIQRTEQGDSAMYLCASSLNNSYEQYFGPGTRLTVT.

The chain couples TRBV18 to TRBJ1-1, with TRBD1 as a possible D gene (5 bases). The germline V and J ends were trimmed by 3 bases and 3 bases, with 14 bases remaining between them. Germline-derived CDR1 and CDR2 are KGHSH and LQKENI. The CDR3 spans 15 residues. The CDR3 nucleotides read TGTGCCAGCTCACCTCTTGGGGGAGGGGACACTGAAGCTTTCTTT. It specifies CASSPLGGGDTEAFF. Based on the CDR3 plus reference TRBV18 and TRBJ1-1, the full variable domain is NAGVMQNPRHLVRRRGQEARLRCSPMKGHSHVYWYRQLPEEGLKFMVYLQKENIIDESGMPKERFSAEFPKEGPSILRIQQVVRGDSAAYFCASSPLGGGDTEAFFGQGTRLTVV.

The J gene is TRBJ2-3, the V gene TRBV11-2; possible D gene TRBD1, 6 bases. The CDR3 is 17 residues long. The germline V gene encodes CDR1 SGHAT and CDR2 FQNNGV. Between the trimmed V and J ends, which lost 1 base and 5 bases, there was a span of 19 bases. The CDR3 spells CASSLGSYVQGKDTQYF. CDR3 nucleotides: TGTGCCAGCAGCTTAGGCAGTTACGTACAGGGTAAAGATACGCAGTATTTT. Complete variable domain (other parts from reference TRBV11-2 and TRBJ2-3): EAGVAQSPRYKIIEKRQSVAFWCNPISGHATLYWYQQILGQGPKLLIQFQNNGVVDDSQLPKDRFSAERLKGVDSTLKIQPAKLEDSAVYLCASSLGSYVQGKDTQYFGPGTRLTVL.

V usage is TRBV19 and J usage is TRBJ2-6; TRBD2 agrees at 8 bases. Germline V gene lookup returns CDR1 LNHDA and CDR2 SQIVND (reference sequence). Trimming removed 3 bases from V and 0 bases from J; junction bases left unmatched: 4. The CDR3 is 17 residues long. CDR3 DNA sequence: TGTGCCAGTAGTATCGGGGGGGCCTCCTCTGGGGCCAACGTCCTGACTTTC. Translating gives CASSIGGASSGANVLTF.

The J gene is TRBJ1-1, the V gene TRBV6-5; D perhaps matches TRBD1 (5 bases). The germline V gene has CDR1 MNHEY and CDR2 SVGAGI. CDR3 length: 14 residues. V dropped 5 bases and J dropped 7 bases, with 17 bases sitting between them. In DNA, the CDR3 is TGTGCCAGCAGTACCCCCTTGGGGGGGAATGAAGCTTTCTTT. As protein: CASSTPLGGNEAFF.

The chain links TRBV9 to TRBJ2-5; 7 nucleotides line up with TRBD1. CDR3 length: 16 residues. From germline, CDR1 is SGDLS and CDR2 YYNGEE. V lost 0 bases and J lost 4; bases outside the gene matches: 9. DNA for the CDR3: TGTGCCAGCAGCGTAGGTATAGGGGGCGCGAGAGAGACCCAGTACTTC. Its translation is CASSVGIGGARETQYF.

This chain uses TRBV4-1 with TRBJ2-5, with 7 bases lining up with TRBD2. Germline CDR1 MGHRA, CDR2 YSYEKL. With V trimmed by 3 bases and J by 1 base, 2 bases remained unmatched. This CDR3 spans 14 amino acids. The DNA of the CDR3 is TGCGCCAGCAGCCAGCCTAGCGGCCAAGAGACCCAGTACTTC. Its translation is CASSQPSGQETQYF.